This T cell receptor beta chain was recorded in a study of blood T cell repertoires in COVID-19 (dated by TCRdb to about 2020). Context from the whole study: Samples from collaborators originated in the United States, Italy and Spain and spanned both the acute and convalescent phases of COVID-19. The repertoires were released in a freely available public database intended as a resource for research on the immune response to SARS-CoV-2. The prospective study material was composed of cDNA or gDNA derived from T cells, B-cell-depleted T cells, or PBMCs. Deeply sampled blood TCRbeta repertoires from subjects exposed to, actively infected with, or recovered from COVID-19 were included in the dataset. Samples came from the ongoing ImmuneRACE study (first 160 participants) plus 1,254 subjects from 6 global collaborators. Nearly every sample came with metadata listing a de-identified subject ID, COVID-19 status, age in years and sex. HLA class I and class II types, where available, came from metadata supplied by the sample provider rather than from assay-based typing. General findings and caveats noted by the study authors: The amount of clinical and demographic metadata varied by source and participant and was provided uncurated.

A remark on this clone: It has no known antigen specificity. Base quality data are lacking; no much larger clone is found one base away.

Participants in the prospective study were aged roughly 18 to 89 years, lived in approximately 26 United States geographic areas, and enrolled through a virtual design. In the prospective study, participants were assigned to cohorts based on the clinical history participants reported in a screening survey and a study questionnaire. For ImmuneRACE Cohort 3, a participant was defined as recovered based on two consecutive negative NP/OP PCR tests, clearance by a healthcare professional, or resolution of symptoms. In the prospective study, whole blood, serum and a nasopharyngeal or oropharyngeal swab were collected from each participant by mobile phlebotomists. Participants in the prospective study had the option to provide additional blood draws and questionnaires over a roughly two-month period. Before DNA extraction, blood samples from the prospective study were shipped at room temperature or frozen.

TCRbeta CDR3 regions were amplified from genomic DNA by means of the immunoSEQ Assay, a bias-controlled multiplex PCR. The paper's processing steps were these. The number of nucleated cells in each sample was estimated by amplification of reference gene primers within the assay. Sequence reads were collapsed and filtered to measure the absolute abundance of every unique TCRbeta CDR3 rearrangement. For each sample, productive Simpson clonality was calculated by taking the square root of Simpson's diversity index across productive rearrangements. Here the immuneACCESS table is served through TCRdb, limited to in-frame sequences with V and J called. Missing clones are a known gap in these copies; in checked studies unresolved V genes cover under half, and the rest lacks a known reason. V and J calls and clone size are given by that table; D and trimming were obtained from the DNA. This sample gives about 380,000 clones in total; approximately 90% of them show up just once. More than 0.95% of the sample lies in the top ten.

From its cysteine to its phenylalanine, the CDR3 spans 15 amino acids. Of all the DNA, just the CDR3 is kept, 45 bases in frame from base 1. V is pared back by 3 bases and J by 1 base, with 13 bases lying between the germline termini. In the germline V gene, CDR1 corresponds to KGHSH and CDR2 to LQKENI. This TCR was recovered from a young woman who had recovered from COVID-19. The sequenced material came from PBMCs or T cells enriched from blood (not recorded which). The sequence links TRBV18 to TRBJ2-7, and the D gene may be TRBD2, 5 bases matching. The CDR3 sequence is CASSPEEDISYEQYF. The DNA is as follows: TGTGCCAGCTCACCCGAGGAGGATATTTCCTACGAGCAGTACTTC.